The clone carrying this T cell receptor beta chain has just one count. These data belong to a study of blood T cell repertoires in COVID-19. Overall study context: The United States, Italy and Spain supplied acute and convalescent COVID-19 samples. The analysed material was cDNA or gDNA that came from T cells, B-cell-depleted T cells, or PBMCs.

As handled by the study authors: It was from reference gene primer amplification that nucleated cell counts were estimated. Generated by immunoSEQ multiplex PCR, the TCRdb table keeps only in-frame clones and is missing some. V and J calls and clone size follow that table, whereas D and trimming were derived from the DNA. The profile shows over 200,000 clones, approximately 81% of them singletons. Sequencing was performed on peripheral blood. This TCR derives from a woman older than 75 with acute or convalescent COVID-19.

CDR3 in DNA: TGTGCCAGCAGCGTAGCTGGAGGGGGCGGCTACACCTTC. Its protein is CASSVAGGGGYTF. The chain links TRBV9 to TRBJ1-2, with 7 bases aligning to TRBD1. The V segment lost 0 bases and the J segment 8 bases; nucleotides outside the gene matches: 4. Germline CDR1 reads SGDLS; CDR2 reads YYNGEE. The CDR3 loop spans 13 amino acids.